These 26 T cell receptor beta chains were sequenced from one sample in a study of blood T cell repertoires in COVID-19. The data were produced by immunoSEQ multiplex PCR, yet TCRdb's version contains in-frame clones alone and is incomplete. The sample records 150,000 to 200,000 clones, roughly 80% being singletons. Source material: peripheral blood. The receptors come from a man between 60 and 70 years old with acute or convalescent COVID-19.

The chain has TRBV27 and TRBJ2-1; 9 nucleotides match TRBD2. Germline CDR1 and CDR2: MNHEY and SMNVEV (reference sequence). V was clipped by 0 bases and J by 5 bases; unmatched bases: 5. The length of the CDR3 is 16 residues. The CDR3 reads CASSLSGGRAHNEQFF. The CDR3 region has the DNA TGTGCCAGCAGTTTATCAGGCGGGAGGGCCCACAATGAGCAGTTCTTC.

The rearrangement links TRBV5-1 to TRBJ1-2; D may be TRBD1 (6 bases). Germline loops: CDR1 SGHRS, CDR2 YFSETQ. V lost 5 bases, J lost 0 bases, and 17 bases lay in between. The CDR3 extends over 16 amino acids. The CDR3 reads CASRSSGQLTNYGYTF. The CDR3 bases are TGCGCCAGCAGATCCTCCGGACAGCTTACTAACTATGGCTACACCTTC.

The chain couples TRBV6-2 or TRBV6-3 to TRBJ1-1; 9 positions agree with TRBD1. This CDR3 has 19 residues. V lost 2 bases to trimming and J lost 1 base; unmatched junction nucleotides: 14. CDR1 is MNHEY, CDR2 SVGEGT, per germline. As DNA, the CDR3 is TGTGCCAGCAGTTACCGCTCCGGGACAGGGATGAGGTGGAACACTGAAGCTTTCTTT. Protein: CASSYRSGTGMRWNTEAFF.

J is TRBJ2-7 and V is TRBV7-2; no firm D call. Germline CDR1 SGHTA, CDR2 FQGNSA. V was clipped by 1 base and J by 2 bases, with 12 bases between them. This CDR3 comprises 15 residues. CDR3 DNA: TGTGCCAGCAGCTTAGGAGGAGTTTACGCCTACGAGCAGTACTTC. Amino acids: CASSLGGVYAYEQYF.

The rearrangement joins TRBV4-2 to TRBJ1-4, with 9 bases matching TRBD1. CDR1 and CDR2 from the germline V gene are LGHNA and YNFKEQ. The CDR3 extends over 17 amino acids. Trimming removed 1 base from V and 4 bases from J; junction bases left unmatched: 7. The CDR3, as DNA: TGTGCCAGCAGCCAAGCTTCTAGGACAGGGGTTAATGAAAAACTGTTTTTT. Protein: CASSQASRTGVNEKLFF.

This clone was detected a few times. The genes are TRBV9 and TRBJ1-5, with D unresolved. This CDR3 spans 16 amino acids. Trimming left V 0 bases short and J 7 bases short, with 17 bases between. The germline V gene encodes CDR1 SGDLS and CDR2 YYNGEE. Here the CDR3 DNA reads TGTGCCAGCAGCGTAGGAAGTCCCCAGGAGGAACAGCCCCAGCATTTT. Translated: CASSVGSPQEEQPQHF.

The rearrangement joins TRBV11-3 to TRBJ2-7, with TRBD2 as a possible D gene (5 bases). V lost 0 bases, J lost 7 bases, and 16 bases lay in between. CDR1 and CDR2 from the germline V gene are SGHNT and YENEEA. The CDR3 extends over 15 amino acids. Written as DNA, the CDR3 is TGTGCCAGCAGCTTAGAAGGAGGATATACGTTGGAGCAGTACTTC. Its translation is CASSLEGGYTLEQYF.

This clone was counted once. The chain couples TRBV19 to TRBJ1-5; a weak D match, TRBD1 (5 bases). CDR3 length: 14 amino acids. CDR1 and CDR2 (germline): LNHDA, SQIVND (reference sequence). Trimming removed 7 bases at V and 7 bases at J, with 17 bases between. The CDR3 region has the DNA TGTGCCAGTACAACAGACAGTGGCCTCCAGCCCCAGCATTTT. It specifies CASTTDSGLQPQHF.

The CDR3 spells CASSQRVSGETQYF. CDR3 DNA sequence: TGTGCCAGCAGCCAAAGAGTAAGTGGAGAGACCCAGTACTTC. This chain links TRBV3-1 (or the pseudogene TRBV3-2) with TRBJ2-5; D not resolved. The CDR3 contains 14 residues. The germline V gene has CDR1 LGHDT and CDR2 YNNKEL (reference sequence). The V gene lost 2 bases and the J gene lost 4 bases, with 11 bases spanning the gap.

CDR3 DNA: TGTGCCAGCAGTGAAACAGGTACGAGGGGCTACACCTTC. Its translation: CASSETGTRGYTF. The genes are TRBV25-1 and TRBJ1-2, with a possible D match to TRBD1 (5 bases). Germline loops: CDR1 MGHDK, CDR2 SYGVNS. This CDR3 region has 13 residues. The germline V and J ends were trimmed by 2 bases and 8 bases, with 12 bases remaining between them.

The chain joins TRBV5-4 to TRBJ2-1; D may be TRBD2 (5 bases). V was shortened by 1 base and J by 0 bases, with 11 bases between the two germline ends. CDR3 length: 16 amino acids. Germline V gives CDR1 SGHNT, CDR2 YYREEE (reference sequence). The CDR3 region has the DNA TGTGCCAGCAGCTTGTACAGCGGAAGCTCCTACAATGAGCAGTTCTTC. Its protein is CASSLYSGSSYNEQFF. The full variable domain, in which reference TRBV5-4 and TRBJ2-1 provide the parts outside the CDR3, is ETGVTQSPTHLIKTRGQQVTLRCSSQSGHNTVSWYQQALGQGPQFIFQYYREEENGRGNFPPRFSGLQFPNYSSELNVNALELDDSALYLCASSLYSGSSYNEQFFGPGTRLTVL.

This clone has more than one count but fewer than ten. V is TRBV6-1 and J is TRBJ2-2; TRBD1 might be the D (7 bases). The CDR3 covers 15 residues. The V gene's germline CDR1 is MNHNS and CDR2 SASEGT. V was clipped by 2 bases and J by 7 bases, with 14 bases between them. The CDR3: CASSERRGRGGELFF. The DNA for the CDR3 is TGTGCCAGCAGTGAAAGGAGGGGGCGAGGCGGGGAGCTGTTTTTT.

The chain has TRBV29-1 and TRBJ1-2, with TRBD1 as a possible D gene (6 bases). This CDR3 has 14 amino acids. CDR1 and CDR2 (germline): SQVTM, ANQGSEA. V lost 5 bases, J lost 5 bases, and 18 bases lay in between. The CDR3 loop reads CSVYQKTGAYGYTF. CDR3 coding DNA: TGCAGCGTTTATCAAAAGACAGGTGCTTATGGCTACACCTTC. Full variable domain (outside the CDR3, taken from reference TRBV29-1 and TRBJ1-2): SAVISQKPSRDICQRGTSLTIQCQVDSQVTMMFWYRQQPGQSLTLIATANQGSEATYESGFVIDKFPISRPNLTFSTLTVSNMSPEDSSIYLCSVYQKTGAYGYTFGSGTRLTVV.

In its sample, this clone was seen a few times. The rearrangement uses TRBV7-2 and TRBJ1-1; TRBD1 agrees at 7 bases. The V segment lost 4 bases and the J segment 5 bases; nucleotides outside the gene matches: 10. This CDR3 region has 15 residues. From germline, CDR1 is SGHTA and CDR2 FQGNSA. The CDR3 DNA is TGTGCCAGCAGCTGGGACAGCTCCGAAGGAACTGAAGCTTTCTTT. Its translation: CASSWDSSEGTEAFF.

The chain employs TRBV10-2 and TRBJ1-2; unclear D gene. The V gene's germline CDR1 is WSHSY and CDR2 SAAADI. Trimming took off 2 bases at V and 5 bases at J, with 9 bases between the two ends. The CDR3 is 13 amino acids. CDR3 nucleotides: TGCGCCAGCAGTGAGAACAGAGAGTATGGCTACACCTTC. Its translation: CASSENREYGYTF.

The gene calls are TRBV6-2 or TRBV6-3 and TRBJ2-3, with 10 bases that match TRBD2. J gave up 3 bases and V 6 bases, and 6 bases lay outside the gene matches. This CDR3 contains 15 residues. Germline V lookup: CDR1 MNHEY, CDR2 SVGEGT. The CDR3 here is CASSDIAGGTDTQYF. The CDR3 nucleotides are TGTGCCAGCAGCGATATAGCGGGAGGAACAGATACGCAGTATTTT.

This clone came up once. V usage is TRBV10-3 and J usage is TRBJ1-1, with a weak D call TRBD1 (5 bases). With 11 bases removed from V and 0 bases from J, the gap between germline ends came to 13 bases. There are 13 residues in the CDR3. Germline CDR1 and CDR2: ENHRY and SYGVKD. The CDR3, as DNA: TGTGCCTCTAAGGGGCCTTTGAACACTGAAGCTTTCTTT. It translates to CASKGPLNTEAFF.

This chain connects TRBV6-5 to TRBJ2-7; 9 nucleotides align to TRBD1. J was trimmed by 6 bases and V by 2 bases; bases with no gene match: 8. Germline V gene data show CDR1 as MNHEY and CDR2 as SVGAGI. This CDR3 contains 15 residues. The CDR3 region is CASSYGGQGNFEQYF. The CDR3 nucleotides are TGTGCCAGCAGTTACGGGGGACAGGGAAATTTCGAGCAGTACTTC.

The chain joins TRBV4-1 to TRBJ2-1, with TRBD2 identical over 13 bases. V gave up 6 bases and J gave up 4 bases; unmatched junction bases: 6. The CDR3 runs to 16 residues. Germline V CDR1 and CDR2: MGHRA, YSYEKL. This chain's CDR3 is CASSTGLAGAYNEQFF. Written as DNA, the CDR3 is TGCGCCAGCAGTACTGGACTAGCGGGAGCGTACAATGAGCAGTTCTTC.

This chain links TRBV15 with TRBJ2-7, with TRBD1 identical over 10 bases. Unmatched junction bases numbered 7, after V lost 3 bases and J lost 5 bases. The CDR3 contains 15 residues. The germline CDR1 and CDR2 sequences are LNHNV and YYDKDF (reference sequence). The CDR3 coding sequence is TGTGCCACCAGCAGGGGACAGGGGAGAGGAAACGAGCAGTACTTC. This gives the protein CATSRGQGRGNEQYF.

This clone came up a few times. The chain combines TRBV14 with TRBJ2-7, with 7 bases aligning to TRBD1. Germline CDR1 is SGHDN and CDR2 is FVKESK. V trimming: 3 bases; J trimming: 2 bases; junction bases outside the gene matches: 7. The CDR3 loop spans 15 amino acids. The CDR3 DNA sequence: TGTGCCAGCAGCCAGGAAGGGGGCAGGGCCTACGAGCAGTACTTC. Protein product: CASSQEGGRAYEQYF.

J is TRBJ2-3 and V is TRBV27; a possible D gene is TRBD2 (5 bases). V was shortened by 5 bases and J by 1 base, with 19 bases between the two germline ends. Per germline, CDR1 MNHEY and CDR2 SMNVEV (reference sequence). This CDR3 is 17 amino acids long. The CDR3 protein is CASSPEVIGLGTDTQYF. The CDR3 bases are TGTGCCAGCAGTCCAGAAGTCATCGGACTCGGCACAGATACGCAGTATTTT.

V usage is TRBV29-1 and J usage is TRBJ1-5; D unclear. This CDR3 region has 15 residues. Between the trimmed V and J ends, which lost 4 bases and 2 bases, there was a span of 15 bases. Looked up from germline, CDR1 is SQVTM and CDR2 is ANQGSEA. The CDR3 nucleotides are TGCAGCGTTGTCACGGGATTAACGGGCAATCAGCCCCAGCATTTT. Translation gives CSVVTGLTGNQPQHF.

The gene calls are TRBV12-5 and TRBJ1-5; no firm D call. The V gene lost 6 bases and the J gene lost 5 bases, with 17 bases spanning the gap. Per the germline V gene, CDR1 is LGHNT and CDR2 is FRNRAP. This CDR3 has 15 amino acids. This CDR3 reads CASGPSLPGDQPQHF. Written as DNA, the CDR3 is TGTGCTAGTGGCCCATCCCTTCCGGGAGATCAGCCCCAGCATTTT.

The CDR3 sequence: CASSQALATYEQYF. The CDR3 nucleotides are TGTGCCAGCAGCCAAGCCCTAGCGACCTACGAGCAGTACTTC. V is TRBV3-1 (or the pseudogene TRBV3-2) and J is TRBJ2-7; the D gene is possibly TRBD2 (6 bases). Germline assignment: CDR1 LGHDT and CDR2 YNNKEL (reference sequence). The CDR3 has 14 residues. V lost 1 base and J lost 2, with 9 bases in between.

The sample holds one count of this clone. This chain links TRBV24-1 with TRBJ1-5; D may be TRBD1 (5 bases). The CDR3 is made up of 18 amino acids. V gave up 0 bases and J gave up 2 bases, with 16 bases separating them. CDR1 KGHDR and CDR2 SFDVKD come from the germline V gene. The CDR3 loop reads CATSDLRSGGKGNQPQHF. The CDR3 nucleotides read TGTGCCACCAGTGATTTGCGGTCCGGGGGGAAGGGCAATCAGCCCCAGCATTTT.